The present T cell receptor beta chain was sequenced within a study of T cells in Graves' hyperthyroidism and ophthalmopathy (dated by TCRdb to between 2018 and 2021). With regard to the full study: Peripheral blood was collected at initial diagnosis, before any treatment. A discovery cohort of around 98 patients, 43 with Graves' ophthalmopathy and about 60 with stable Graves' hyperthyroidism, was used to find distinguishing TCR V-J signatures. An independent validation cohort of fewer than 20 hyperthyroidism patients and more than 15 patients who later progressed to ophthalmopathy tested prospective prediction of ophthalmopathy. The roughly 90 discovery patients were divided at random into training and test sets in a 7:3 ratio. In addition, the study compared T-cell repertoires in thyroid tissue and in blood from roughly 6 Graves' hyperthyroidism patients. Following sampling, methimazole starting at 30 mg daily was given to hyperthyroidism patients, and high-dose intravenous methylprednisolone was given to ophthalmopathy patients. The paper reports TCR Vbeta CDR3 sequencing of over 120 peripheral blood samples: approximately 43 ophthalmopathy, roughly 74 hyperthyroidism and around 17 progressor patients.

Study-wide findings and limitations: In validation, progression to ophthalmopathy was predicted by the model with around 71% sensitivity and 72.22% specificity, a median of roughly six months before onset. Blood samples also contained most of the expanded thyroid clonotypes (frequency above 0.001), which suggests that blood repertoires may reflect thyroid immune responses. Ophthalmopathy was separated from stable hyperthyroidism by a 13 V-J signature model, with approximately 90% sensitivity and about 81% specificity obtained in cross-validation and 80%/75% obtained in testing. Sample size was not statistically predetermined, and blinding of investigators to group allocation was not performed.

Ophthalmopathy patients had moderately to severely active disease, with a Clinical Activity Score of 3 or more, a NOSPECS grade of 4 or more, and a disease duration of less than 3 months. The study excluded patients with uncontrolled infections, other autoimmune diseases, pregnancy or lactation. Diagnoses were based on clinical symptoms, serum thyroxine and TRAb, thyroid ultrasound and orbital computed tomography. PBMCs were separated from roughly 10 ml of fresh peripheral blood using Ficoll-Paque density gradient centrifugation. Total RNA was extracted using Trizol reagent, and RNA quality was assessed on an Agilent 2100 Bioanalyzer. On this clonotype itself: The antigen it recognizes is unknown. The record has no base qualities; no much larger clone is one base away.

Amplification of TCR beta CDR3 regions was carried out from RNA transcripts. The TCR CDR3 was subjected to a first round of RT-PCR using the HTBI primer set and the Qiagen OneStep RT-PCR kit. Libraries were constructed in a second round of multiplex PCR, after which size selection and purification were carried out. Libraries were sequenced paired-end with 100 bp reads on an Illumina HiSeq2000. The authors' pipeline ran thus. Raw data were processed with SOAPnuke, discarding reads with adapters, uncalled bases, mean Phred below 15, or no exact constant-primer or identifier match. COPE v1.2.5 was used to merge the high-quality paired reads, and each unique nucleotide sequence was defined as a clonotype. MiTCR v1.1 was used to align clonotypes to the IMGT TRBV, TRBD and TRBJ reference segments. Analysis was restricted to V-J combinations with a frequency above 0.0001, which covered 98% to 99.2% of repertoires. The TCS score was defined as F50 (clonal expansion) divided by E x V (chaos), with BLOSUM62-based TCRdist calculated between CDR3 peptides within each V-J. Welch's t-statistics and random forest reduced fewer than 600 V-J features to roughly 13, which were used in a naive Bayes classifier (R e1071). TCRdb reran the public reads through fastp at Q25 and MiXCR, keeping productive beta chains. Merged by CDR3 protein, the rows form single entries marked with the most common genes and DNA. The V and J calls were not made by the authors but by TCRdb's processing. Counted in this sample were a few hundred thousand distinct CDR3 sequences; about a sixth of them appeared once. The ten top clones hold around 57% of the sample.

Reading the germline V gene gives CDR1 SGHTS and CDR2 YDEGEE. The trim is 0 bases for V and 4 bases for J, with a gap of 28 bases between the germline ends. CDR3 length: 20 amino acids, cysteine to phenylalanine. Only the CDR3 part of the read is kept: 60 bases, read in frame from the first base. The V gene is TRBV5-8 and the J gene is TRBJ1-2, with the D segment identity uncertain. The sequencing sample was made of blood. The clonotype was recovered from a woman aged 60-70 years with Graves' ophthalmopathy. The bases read TGTGCCAGCAGCTTGGGGAACGGCTCTTTACCGAACTTAAGTGTCTATGGCTACACCTTC. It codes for CASSLGNGSLPNLSVYGYTF.